The 6 T cell receptor beta chains in this list originate from one sample, sequenced in a study of GPR56 and killer-like receptors on CD4 memory cells (dated by TCRdb to between 2019 and 2020). Prior to TCRbeta sequencing, five KLR/GPR56-defined CD4+ populations were enriched by fluorescence-activated cell sorting. The reads were generated on an Illumina HiSeq 2500. Following reprocessing of the reads by TCRdb, the data hold one row per CDR3 protein sequence and no DNA is available. This sample's table has entries for approximately 3,200 distinct CDR3 sequences. The leading ten clones occupy 5.3% of the sample. Sequencing was performed on memory CD4+ T cells from blood. The receptor set was obtained from a human donor in good health.

Its frequency marks this clonotype as medium-sized (0.01 to 0.1%). The chain is built from TRBV6-2 or TRBV6-3 and TRBJ2-5. The germline CDR1 and CDR2 sequences are MNHEY and SVGEGT. The CDR3 runs 15 residues. CDR3: CASSYSNSVRETQYF.

Judged by frequency, this clonotype is medium-sized. The CDR3 sequence is CAISETQGGVAEAFF. This chain connects TRBV10-3 to TRBJ1-1; as DNA is missing, the TRBD1 call by TCRdb cannot be tested. Per germline, CDR1 ENHRY and CDR2 SYGVKD. The CDR3 totals 15 residues.

This chain connects TRBV12-3 or TRBV12-4 to TRBJ2-3; TCRdb gives TRBD1 as the D gene, but with no DNA this cannot be confirmed. This CDR3 region has 16 residues. CDR3 region: CASSPLAKTGGDTQYF.

This clonotype registers medium-sized by frequency. The chain carries TRBV19 and TRBJ1-1. The CDR3 runs 13 residues. Germline CDR1 LNHDA, CDR2 SQIVND (reference sequence). The CDR3 sequence: CASSIKSDTEAFF.

This clonotype is deemed medium-sized by its frequency. The chain couples TRBV5-1 to TRBJ1-6. Germline V lookup: CDR1 SGHRS, CDR2 YFSETQ. This CDR3 comprises 14 residues. The CDR3 sequence is CASRGTADNSPLHF.

The rearrangement links TRBV20-1 to TRBJ2-1; the D call from TCRdb, TRBD2, cannot be confirmed without DNA. Germline values: CDR1 DFQATT, CDR2 SNEGSKA (reference sequence). The length of the CDR3 is 14 residues. This CDR3 is CSVLAGGSGNEQFF.